Below are 9 T cell receptor beta chains sequenced from a single sample in a study of blood T cell repertoires in COVID-19. Using immunoSEQ multiplex PCR, the repertoire was profiled, and TCRdb retains in-frame clones only, with some absent. The data contain about 410,000 clones, 86% of them singletons. The sample taken for sequencing was peripheral blood. Receptors originate from a woman aged 30 to 39 with active or convalescent COVID-19.

The genes are TRBV4-2 and TRBJ2-1; D is unclear. Trimming shortened V by 4 bases and J by 0 bases, and 10 bases separated the two germline ends. The CDR3 has 15 residues. From germline, CDR1 is LGHNA and CDR2 YNFKEQ. CDR3 residues: CASSPHSGSYNEQFF. CDR3 DNA: TGTGCCAGCAGCCCCCACTCCGGCTCCTACAATGAGCAGTTCTTC.

V is TRBV27 and J is TRBJ2-2, with 9 bases fitting TRBD2. The ends lost 10 bases at V and 2 bases at J; junction bases unmatched: 5. This CDR3 is 14 amino acids long. Germline lookup yields CDR1 MNHEY and CDR2 SMNVEV (reference sequence). The CDR3 here is CATRLAANTGELFF. For the CDR3, the DNA is TGTGCCACCCGACTAGCGGCAAACACCGGGGAGCTGTTTTTT.

This chain connects TRBV18 to TRBJ1-5; 9 bases fit TRBD1. V lost 6 bases to trimming and J lost 7 bases; unmatched junction nucleotides: 7. The CDR3 length is 14 residues. In germline, CDR1 is KGHSH, CDR2 LQKENI. The CDR3 is CASSPGQGIQPQHF. CDR3 bases: TGTGCCAGCTCTCCGGGACAGGGTATACAGCCCCAGCATTTT.

The J gene is TRBJ2-7, the V gene TRBV15; 11 positions match TRBD2. The V gene's germline CDR1 is LNHNV and CDR2 YYDKDF (reference sequence). V dropped 3 bases and J dropped 4; count of bases not matched to a gene: 17. The CDR3 contains 19 residues. This CDR3 reads CATSRALAGDRGIWYEQYF. The CDR3 DNA follows: TGTGCCACCAGCAGGGCACTAGCGGGAGATCGGGGAATCTGGTACGAGCAGTACTTC.

CDR3 protein: CASSVTSGASTDTQYF. Written as DNA, the CDR3 is TGTGCCAGCAGCGTAACTAGCGGGGCAAGCACAGATACGCAGTATTTT. V usage is TRBV2 and J usage is TRBJ2-3; TRBD2 agrees at 10 bases. Per the germline V gene, CDR1 is SNHLY and CDR2 is FYNNEI. This CDR3 region has 16 residues. J lost 0 bases, V lost 6 bases, and 6 bases had no gene match.

Here the CDR3 DNA reads TGTGCCTGGAGTGCGGGACAGGGCAAGTACGAGCAGTACTTC. Its translation is CAWSAGQGKYEQYF. This sequence joins TRBV30 and TRBJ2-7, with 9 bases lining up with TRBD1. With V trimmed by 1 base and J by 4 bases, 5 bases remained unmatched. Germline assignment: CDR1 GTSNPN and CDR2 SVGIG (reference sequence). This CDR3 is 14 amino acids long.

The chain recombines TRBV3-1 (or the pseudogene TRBV3-2) with TRBJ2-7; 12 positions agree with TRBD2. CDR3 size: 16 residues. CDR1 LGHDT and CDR2 YNNKEL come from the germline V gene (reference sequence). The J segment lost 5 bases and the V segment lost 5 bases, leaving 10 bases of the junction unmatched. The CDR3 protein is CASSGRLAGAINEQYF. The CDR3 coding sequence is TGTGCCAGCAGCGGCCGACTAGCGGGAGCGATCAACGAGCAGTACTTC.

The chain has TRBV29-1 and TRBJ1-1, with D possibly being TRBD1 (5 bases). Germline V gene data show CDR1 as SQVTM and CDR2 as ANQGSEA. The length of the CDR3 is 13 residues. V shed 4 bases and J shed 4 bases, with 13 bases lying between them. In nucleotides, the CDR3 is TGCAGCGTTGGGGTGGGGCCGGGCACTGAAGCTTTCTTT. It is translated as CSVGVGPGTEAFF.

This clone was recorded a few times. The chain uses TRBV3-1 (or the pseudogene TRBV3-2) and TRBJ2-2; TRBD1 aligns across 11 bases. The CDR3 has 19 amino acids. With 2 bases clipped from V and 0 bases from J, the junction kept 8 bases outside the gene matches. Germline V lookup: CDR1 LGHDT, CDR2 YNNKEL (reference sequence). This CDR3 is CASSQYGTGQGANTGELFF. The DNA of the CDR3 is TGTGCCAGCAGCCAATATGGTACGGGACAGGGGGCGAACACCGGGGAGCTGTTTTTT.